This entry lists 4 T cell receptor beta chains sequenced from one sample in a study of graft-versus-host responses after intestinal transplantation. Labeling with CFSE marked approximately 200,000 responder cells, which were plated with approximately 200,000 irradiated, violet-dye-labeled stimulator cells. TCRdb's copy holds only in-frame clones and misses some; the assay was immunoSEQ multiplex PCR. The sample carries 13,000 to 15,000 clones, around 35% recorded once. The source material was alloreactive CD8+ T cells from a mixed lymphocyte reaction culture, sampled before intestinal transplant. Subset defined: CFSE-low proliferating T cells sorted from approximately six-day pre-transplant mixed lymphocyte reaction (GvH or HvG direction). Receptors originate from a human patient who received an intestinal transplant.

The V call is TRBV19, the J call TRBJ2-2; 16 bases map to TRBD2. The V gene end was trimmed by 1 base and the J gene end by 4 bases; junction bases not matched to a gene: 12. CDR1 LNHDA and CDR2 SQIVND come from the germline V gene (reference sequence). This CDR3 contains 21 residues. The CDR3 bases are TGTGCCAGTAGTATAGCCCTGACGGGACTAGCGGGGGGGCCGGGCACCGGGGAGCTGTTTTTT. Translation gives CASSIALTGLAGGPGTGELFF.

This chain joins TRBV30 and TRBJ2-1; 8 bases align to TRBD1. CDR3 length: 12 residues. The V gene end was trimmed by 4 bases and the J gene end by 12 bases; junction bases not matched to a gene: 8. Germline V lookup: CDR1 GTSNPN, CDR2 SVGIG (reference sequence). CDR3: CAWTGQAPGQFF. CDR3 nucleotide sequence: TGTGCCTGGACGGGACAGGCTCCCGGGCAGTTCTTC.

The chain couples TRBV19 to TRBJ1-1; D is uncertain. V lost 0 bases, J lost 0 bases, and 11 bases lay in between. From germline, CDR1 is LNHDA and CDR2 SQIVND (reference sequence). The CDR3 has 16 residues. CDR3 in DNA: TGTGCCAGTAGTATAGATCTTATGTTTGTGAACACTGAAGCTTTCTTT. It specifies CASSIDLMFVNTEAFF.

The chain combines TRBV27 with TRBJ1-1; 8 bases are a match to TRBD1. V lost 6 bases and J lost 1; bases outside the gene matches: 4. The germline V gene encodes CDR1 MNHEY and CDR2 SMNVEV (reference sequence). The CDR3 totals 14 residues. CDR3 in DNA: TGTGCCAGCAGGTCAGGACAGGGGAACACTGAAGCTTTCTTT. This translates into CASRSGQGNTEAFF.